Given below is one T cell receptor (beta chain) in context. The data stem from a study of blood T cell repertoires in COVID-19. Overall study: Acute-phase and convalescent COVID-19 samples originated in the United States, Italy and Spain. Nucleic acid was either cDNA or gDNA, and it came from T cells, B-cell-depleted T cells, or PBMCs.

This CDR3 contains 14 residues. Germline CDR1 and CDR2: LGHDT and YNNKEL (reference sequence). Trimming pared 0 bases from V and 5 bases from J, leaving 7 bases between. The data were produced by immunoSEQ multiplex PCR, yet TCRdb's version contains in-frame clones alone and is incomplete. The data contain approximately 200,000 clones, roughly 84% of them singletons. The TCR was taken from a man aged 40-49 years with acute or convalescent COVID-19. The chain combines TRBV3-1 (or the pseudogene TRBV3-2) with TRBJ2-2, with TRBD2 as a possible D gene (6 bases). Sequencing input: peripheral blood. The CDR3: CASSQDGGTGELFF. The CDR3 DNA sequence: TGTGCCAGCAGCCAAGACGGGGGAACCGGGGAGCTGTTTTTT.